This T cell receptor beta chain was observed in a study of blood T cell repertoires in COVID-19. Across the whole study: COVID-19 samples collected from the United States, Italy and Spain covered acute and convalescent phases. In each case, the material was cDNA or gDNA derived from T cells, B-cell-depleted T cells, or PBMCs.

This clone was recorded once. Under the authors' procedure: Estimation of nucleated cell counts was performed using reference gene primer amplification. The data were produced by immunoSEQ multiplex PCR, yet TCRdb's version contains in-frame clones alone and is incomplete. Clone size and the V and J calls come from that table; the DNA yielded D and trimming. This sample has around 170,000 clones; less than 85% occur once, and the top ten carry roughly 12%. Across 20 to 25 US areas, participants ranged in age from roughly 18 to 95 years. The source of this sequence is a man aged 45-60 years who had recovered from COVID-19. The sequenced sample consisted of PBMCs or T cells enriched from blood (not recorded which).

CDR3 bases: TGTGCCAGCTCACCCCGACAGGGTCCCGAGCAGTACTTC. Residues: CASSPRQGPEQYF. The chain joins TRBV18 to TRBJ2-7; 7 bases agree with TRBD1. The CDR3 loop spans 13 amino acids. The germline V gene has CDR1 KGHSH and CDR2 LQKENI. J was trimmed by 6 bases and V by 3 bases; bases with no gene match: 5.